A single sample is the source of the 27 T cell receptor beta chains below, sequenced in a study of identical twins. TCRdb re-analysed the 5' RACE reads in MiXCR, keeping a single row per CDR3 protein. Among 600,000 to 850,000 distinct CDR3 sequences listed, 15% to 20% were seen once. These same records also appear under a second study, on T cells expressing NK-cell markers.

Sequencing input: PBMCs. The receptors shown here come from a woman under 30 in good health.

This clonotype was counted at least ten times. This chain uses TRBV5-1 with TRBJ1-1, with 7 bases fitting TRBD1. This CDR3 is built from 14 residues. V shed 4 bases, J shed 1 base, and the junction held 4 bases outside the gene matches. Germline CDR1 reads SGHRS; CDR2 reads YFSETQ. The CDR3 sequence: CASSRDSQNTEAFF. As DNA, the CDR3 is TGCGCCAGCAGCAGGGACAGCCAGAACACTGAAGCTTTCTTT.

The J gene is TRBJ2-2, the V gene TRBV7-6; D remains ambiguous. The CDR3 loop spans 12 amino acids. V lost 5 bases, J lost 8 bases, and 9 bases lay in between. Germline CDR1 is SGHVS and CDR2 is FNYEAQ. The CDR3 nucleotides are TGTGCCAGCAGCCCCCCTCTTGGGGAGCTGTTTTTT. This codes for CASSPPLGELFF.

This clonotype turned up a few times. V usage is TRBV4-3 and J usage is TRBJ2-1, with 9 bases that match TRBD2. The V gene end was trimmed by 10 bases and the J gene end by 7 bases; junction bases not matched to a gene: 8. The germline V gene encodes CDR1 LGHNA and CDR2 YSLEER. This CDR3 region has 13 residues. CDR3 sequence: CATKGTSTNEQFF. CDR3 nucleotide sequence: TGCGCCACCAAAGGGACTAGCACAAATGAGCAGTTCTTC.

This clonotype was found a few times. This chain uses TRBV20-1 with TRBJ2-7; a weak D match, TRBD2 (6 bases). Per the germline V gene, CDR1 is DFQATT and CDR2 is SNEGSKA (reference sequence). Trimming removed 8 bases at V and 6 bases at J, with 20 bases between. The CDR3 has 13 amino acids. The CDR3 protein is CSTLLGTVGEQYF. The CDR3 nucleotides read TGCAGTACCCTCCTCGGGACTGTCGGCGAGCAGTACTTC.

This clonotype turned up a few times. The rearrangement links TRBV7-9 to TRBJ2-6; no clear D. V was trimmed by 6 bases and J by 1 base, leaving 7 bases between them. Germline CDR1 and CDR2: SEHNR and FQNEAQ (reference sequence). CDR3 length equals 14 residues. CDR3 loop: CASRARSGANVLTF. For the CDR3, the DNA is TGTGCCAGCAGGGCACGTTCTGGGGCCAACGTCCTGACTTTC.

This clonotype was seen only a few times. The chain links TRBV5-1 to TRBJ2-5; no reliable D call. The V and J ends lost 5 bases and 5 bases respectively, with 13 bases between them. CDR1 is SGHRS and CDR2 is YFSETQ in the germline V gene. The CDR3 extends over 13 amino acids. CDR3 region: CASREALAETQYF. CDR3 nucleotide sequence: TGCGCCAGCAGGGAAGCCCTGGCGGAGACCCAGTACTTC.

This chain connects TRBV12-3 or TRBV12-4 to TRBJ2-1; 12 bases are a match to TRBD1. Losses at the gene ends were 6 bases for V and 9 bases for J; bases not matched to a gene: 6. The CDR3 is 14 residues long. The CDR3 DNA reads as TGTGCCAGCAGCCGAGGGACAGGGGGCTCTGAGCAGTTCTTC. Its protein product is CASSRGTGGSEQFF.

The genes are TRBV12-3 or TRBV12-4 and TRBJ2-1, with 9 bases lining up with TRBD2. The CDR3 totals 14 residues. Trimming took 2 bases from V and 9 from J; bases not matched to a gene: 5. The CDR3 loop reads CASSLRAGGFEQFF. Here the CDR3 DNA reads TGTGCCAGCAGTTTAAGAGCGGGAGGCTTTGAGCAGTTCTTC.

J is TRBJ1-4 and V is TRBV20-1; D is possibly TRBD1 (6 bases). This CDR3 region has 13 residues. Trimming pared 4 bases from V and 7 bases from J, leaving 13 bases between. CDR1 and CDR2 from the germline V gene are DFQATT and SNEGSKA (reference sequence). The CDR3, as DNA: TGCAGTGCTACGCAGGGGATGGGTGAAAAACTGTTTTTT. Protein sequence: CSATQGMGEKLFF.

The chain combines TRBV7-9 with TRBJ1-1; a weak D match, TRBD1 (5 bases). The CDR3 consists of 13 residues. The germline V gene has CDR1 SEHNR and CDR2 FQNEAQ (reference sequence). Trimming stripped 7 bases from V and 1 base from J, with 10 bases between. The CDR3 spells CASTQAENTEAFF. The CDR3 DNA reads as TGTGCCAGCACACAGGCTGAGAACACTGAAGCTTTCTTT.

This chain joins TRBV13 and TRBJ2-1; D remains unclear. With 1 base removed from V and 9 bases from J, the gap between germline ends came to 10 bases. The CDR3 spans 13 residues. Germline loops: CDR1 PRHDT, CDR2 FYEKMQ (reference sequence). The CDR3 nucleotides read TGTGCCAGCAGCTTAGAGGGTTTCGGTGAGCAGTTCTTC. Translated, it gives CASSLEGFGEQFF.

The chain employs TRBV3-1 and TRBJ1-1; possible D gene TRBD1, 6 bases. Trimming took off 1 base at V and 0 bases at J, with 15 bases between the two ends. Germline-derived CDR1 and CDR2 are LGHDT and YNNKEL (reference sequence). The CDR3 totals 17 residues. The CDR3 spells CASSQGRRGGLNTEAFF. The CDR3 nucleotides read TGTGCCAGCAGCCAAGGCCGGCGGGGGGGCCTGAACACTGAAGCTTTCTTT. The full variable domain, rest sourced from reference TRBV3-1 and TRBJ1-1, is DTAVSQTPKYLVTQMGNDKSIKCEQNLGHDTMYWYKQDSKKFLKIMFSYNNKELIINETVPNRFSPKSPDKAHLNLHINSLELGDSAVYFCASSQGRRGGLNTEAFFGQGTRLTVV.

The chain combines TRBV20-1 with TRBJ2-3, with D hard to call. CDR3 length: 15 residues. The ends were cut back, 0 bases at V and 4 bases at J, with 14 bases in the middle. Germline V gives CDR1 DFQATT, CDR2 SNEGSKA (reference sequence). DNA for the CDR3: TGCAGTGCTAGAGATACGGGCGTAGAGGCAGATACGCAGTATTTT. Translation: CSARDTGVEADTQYF.

This clonotype has more than one count but fewer than ten. The V call is TRBV6-6, the J call TRBJ1-1, with 8 bases lining up with TRBD1. The germline gives CDR1 MNHNY, CDR2 SVGAGI (reference sequence). The trim removed 10 bases at V and 8 bases at J, leaving 9 bases unmatched. The CDR3 contains 12 residues. The DNA for the CDR3 is TGTGCCACTACGGACAGGGCGTTCGAAGCTTTCTTT. Translation gives CATTDRAFEAFF.

This clonotype was recorded a few times. The rearrangement uses TRBV30 and TRBJ2-2, with 7 positions matching TRBD2. Germline trimming cut 4 bases from V and 4 bases from J; bases unmatched to any gene: 12. This CDR3 is 16 amino acids long. The germline V gene has CDR1 GTSNPN and CDR2 SVGIG (reference sequence). This chain's CDR3 is CAWTEGRGRATGELFF. CDR3 DNA: TGTGCCTGGACTGAAGGTAGAGGGAGGGCCACCGGGGAGCTGTTTTTT.

The rearrangement links TRBV6-1 to TRBJ2-1; 7 bases map to TRBD1. This CDR3 has 16 amino acids. The V and J ends lost 7 bases and 6 bases, in that order; junction bases with no gene match: 15. Germline CDR1 and CDR2: MNHNS and SASEGT. CDR3 protein: CASNYIRTTGPNEQFF. DNA of the CDR3: TGTGCCAGCAACTATATCCGCACGACAGGGCCCAATGAGCAGTTCTTC.

This clonotype was recorded a few times. V and J are TRBV7-9 and TRBJ2-6, with D uncertain. Trimming shortened V by 4 bases and J by 0 bases, and 13 bases separated the two germline ends. This CDR3 is 17 amino acids long. Germline lookup yields CDR1 SEHNR and CDR2 FQNEAQ (reference sequence). In nucleotides, the CDR3 is TGTGCCAGCAGCTATTTAGGGCGAACCTCTGGGGCCAACGTCCTGACTTTC. Amino acid sequence: CASSYLGRTSGANVLTF.

The genes are TRBV5-1 and TRBJ2-5; D remains ambiguous. Germline CDR1 SGHRS, CDR2 YFSETQ. V dropped 1 base and J dropped 0 bases, with 13 bases sitting between them. The length of the CDR3 is 16 residues. CDR3 sequence reads: CASSLNQGRNQETQYF. The CDR3 DNA reads as TGCGCCAGCAGCTTGAATCAAGGGCGGAACCAAGAGACCCAGTACTTC.

This clonotype was found many times. V usage is TRBV5-5 and J usage is TRBJ2-7, with no clear D. The germline gives CDR1 SGHKS, CDR2 YYEKEE (reference sequence). Trimming cost V 1 base and J 1 base, with 15 bases left between them. This CDR3 comprises 16 residues. CDR3 DNA sequence: TGTGCCAGCAGCTTGCGGGCCAACATGGCGTCCTACGAGCAGTACTTC. It translates to CASSLRANMASYEQYF.

The chain couples TRBV7-9 to TRBJ2-7; D possibly matches TRBD1 or TRBD2 (5 bases each). V dropped 5 bases and J dropped 3 bases, with 14 bases sitting between them. The germline CDR1 and CDR2 sequences are SEHNR and FQNEAQ (reference sequence). The CDR3 is made up of 14 amino acids. The CDR3 region has the DNA TGTGCCAGCAGCAACGGCCGGGGCGGCTACGAGCAGTACTTC. Translation gives CASSNGRGGYEQYF.

This clonotype was seen a few times. The V call is TRBV9, the J call TRBJ2-7; 10 nucleotides align to TRBD2. The CDR3 spans 15 residues. V shed 1 base, J shed 6 bases, and the junction held 7 bases outside the gene matches. From germline, CDR1 is SGDLS and CDR2 YYNGEE. CDR3 sequence reads: CASSVTSGRAAEQYF. DNA of the CDR3: TGTGCCAGCAGCGTAACCAGCGGGAGGGCCGCCGAGCAGTACTTC.

This clonotype was detected a few times. This sequence joins TRBV3-1 and TRBJ2-7, with D perhaps being TRBD1 or TRBD2 (5 bases each). CDR1 and CDR2 from the germline V gene are LGHDT and YNNKEL (reference sequence). The CDR3 is made up of 14 amino acids. V was clipped by 5 bases and J by 7 bases, with 18 bases between them. The CDR3 protein is CASSSSGHRGEQYF. DNA of the CDR3: TGTGCCAGCAGCTCAAGCGGACACCGCGGGGAGCAGTACTTC.

At least ten counts were recorded for this clonotype. The V and J genes are TRBV11-2 and TRBJ1-3; D uncertain. Trimming removed 4 bases at V and 4 bases at J, with 8 bases between. CDR1 is SGHAT, CDR2 FQNNGV, per germline. The CDR3 has 13 residues. The CDR3: CASSSDRGNTIYF. The CDR3 coding sequence is TGTGCCAGCAGCTCCGATCGGGGAAACACCATATATTTT. Based on the CDR3 plus reference TRBV11-2 and TRBJ1-3, the full variable domain is EAGVAQSPRYKIIEKRQSVAFWCNPISGHATLYWYQQILGQGPKLLIQFQNNGVVDDSQLPKDRFSAERLKGVDSTLKIQPAKLEDSAVYLCASSSDRGNTIYFGEGSWLTVV.

This clonotype was picked up a small number of times. The chain couples TRBV6-2 or TRBV6-3 to TRBJ2-7; weak D call: TRBD2 (6 bases). Germline V CDR1 and CDR2: MNHEY, SVGEGT. The CDR3 contains 15 residues. Trimming cost V 2 bases and J 2 bases, with 13 bases left between them. The CDR3 loop is CASSYVQRVTYEQYF. CDR3 sequence (DNA): TGTGCCAGCAGTTACGTACAGCGGGTGACCTACGAGCAGTACTTC.

This clonotype was observed a few times. The V and J genes are TRBV6-1 and TRBJ1-1, with 8 bases aligning to TRBD1. The CDR3 has 15 amino acids. The germline CDR1 and CDR2 sequences are MNHNS and SASEGT. V was clipped by 5 bases and J by 3 bases; unmatched bases: 8. The DNA of the CDR3 is TGTGCCAGCAGTCCAGGGGGCCAAGGGGACACTGAAGCTTTCTTT. This gives the protein CASSPGGQGDTEAFF.

This chain's CDR3 is CSARVGGSGGQYF. The CDR3 DNA is TGCAGTGCTAGAGTAGGGGGATCGGGGGGCCAGTACTTC. The chain couples TRBV20-1 to TRBJ2-5; the D gene is possibly TRBD2 (7 bases). The CDR3 contains 13 residues. V was pared by 1 base and J by 10 bases, with 16 bases between. Per the germline V gene, CDR1 is DFQATT and CDR2 is SNEGSKA (reference sequence).

V is TRBV6-1 and J is TRBJ2-2; D unresolved. Trimming removed 0 bases at V and 0 bases at J, with 14 bases between. Germline loops: CDR1 MNHNS, CDR2 SASEGT. The CDR3 runs 18 residues. In nucleotides, the CDR3 is TGTGCCAGCAGTGAAGCGCTTCACCCAGGAGCGAACACCGGGGAGCTGTTTTTT. It encodes CASSEALHPGANTGELFF.